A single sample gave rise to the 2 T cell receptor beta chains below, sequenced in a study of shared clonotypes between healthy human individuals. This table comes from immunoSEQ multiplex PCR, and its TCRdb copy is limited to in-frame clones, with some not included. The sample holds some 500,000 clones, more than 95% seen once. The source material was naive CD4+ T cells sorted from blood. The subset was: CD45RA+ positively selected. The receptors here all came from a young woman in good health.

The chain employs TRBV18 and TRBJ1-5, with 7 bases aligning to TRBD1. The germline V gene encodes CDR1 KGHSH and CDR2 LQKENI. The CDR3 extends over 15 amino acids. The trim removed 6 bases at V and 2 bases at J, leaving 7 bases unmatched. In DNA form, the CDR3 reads TGTGCCAGCTCGAGGGGGCAGGGAGGCAATCAGCCCCAGCATTTT. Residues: CASSRGQGGNQPQHF.

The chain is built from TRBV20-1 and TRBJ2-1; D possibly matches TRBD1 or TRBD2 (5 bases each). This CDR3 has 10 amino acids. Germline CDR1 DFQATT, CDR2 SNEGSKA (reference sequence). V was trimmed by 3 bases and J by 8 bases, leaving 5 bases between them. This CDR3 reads CSARGDEQFF. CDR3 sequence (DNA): TGCAGTGCTAGGGGGGATGAGCAGTTCTTC.